Below, 22 T cell receptor beta chains from the same sample are listed, as sequenced in a study of T cell responses to AZD1222 COVID-19 vaccine. Profiling relied on immunoSEQ multiplex PCR, and the TCRdb table lists in-frame clones only, not all of them. This sample has about 150,000 clones; more than 80% occur once, and the top ten carry under 4%. Material: peripheral blood, obtained 28 days after the second AZD1222 dose. The receptor set was obtained from an adult who received the AZD1222 COVID-19 vaccine.

CDR3 sequence (DNA): TGTGCCAGCAGCGGATGGGGGACTTCTAACTATGGCTACACCTTC. Its translation: CASSGWGTSNYGYTF. The chain employs TRBV7-9 and TRBJ1-2; possible D gene TRBD1, 5 bases. Deletions cut 5 bases from V and 0 bases from J, with 13 bases between. The germline V gene encodes CDR1 SEHNR and CDR2 FQNEAQ (reference sequence). The CDR3 extends over 15 amino acids.

The CDR3 loop is CAISERDSGQQPLYEQYF. As DNA, the CDR3 is TGTGCCATCAGTGAGAGGGACAGTGGACAGCAACCACTCTACGAGCAGTACTTC. The V call is TRBV10-3, the J call TRBJ2-7; TRBD1 aligns across 7 bases. V shed 2 bases and J 3 bases; nucleotides not matched to a gene: 16. The V gene's germline CDR1 is ENHRY and CDR2 SYGVKD. This CDR3 spans 18 amino acids.

The V and J genes are TRBV7-6 and TRBJ2-5, with 12 bases matching TRBD1. The CDR3 spans 18 residues. Looked up from germline, CDR1 is SGHVS and CDR2 is FNYEAQ. The ends lost 3 bases at V and 5 bases at J; junction bases unmatched: 13. Here the CDR3 DNA reads TGTGCCAGCAGCTTCCTTGACCGGGACAGGGGGCGGGGGGAGACCCAGTACTTC. Translating gives CASSFLDRDRGRGETQYF.

The J gene is TRBJ1-1, the V gene TRBV9; D is perhaps TRBD1 (6 bases). V lost 4 bases, J lost 4 bases, and 14 bases lay in between. Germline V gene lookup returns CDR1 SGDLS and CDR2 YYNGEE. The CDR3 is made up of 14 amino acids. In DNA, the CDR3 is TGTGCCAGCAGCTACAGGGATACGGGCACTGAAGCTTTCTTT. Its protein product is CASSYRDTGTEAFF.

The V call is TRBV11-3, the J call TRBJ2-2; D ambiguous. CDR3 length: 12 amino acids. Germline CDR1 and CDR2: SGHNT and YENEEA. V was shortened by 4 bases and J by 2 bases, with 2 bases between the two germline ends. CDR3 amino acids: CASSSNTGELFF. CDR3 coding DNA: TGTGCCAGCAGCTCAAACACCGGGGAGCTGTTTTTT.

This chain joins TRBV3-1 (or the pseudogene TRBV3-2) and TRBJ2-1; 7 nucleotides line up with TRBD2. There are 13 residues in the CDR3. V lost 4 bases and J lost 9; bases outside the gene matches: 6. The germline CDR1 and CDR2 sequences are LGHDT and YNNKEL (reference sequence). The CDR3 is CASSPRGGGEQFF. CDR3 coding DNA: TGTGCCAGCAGCCCTAGGGGCGGGGGTGAGCAGTTCTTC.

The genes are TRBV12-5 and TRBJ1-1, with no clear D. Germline-derived CDR1 and CDR2 are LGHNT and FRNRAP. V was trimmed by 2 bases and J by 1 base, leaving 5 bases between them. The CDR3 has 13 residues. The CDR3 nucleotides are TGTGCTAGTGGTTTGAGGGAGAACACTGAAGCTTTCTTT. It codes for CASGLRENTEAFF.

The chain employs TRBV7-9 and TRBJ2-1, with 9 bases that match TRBD2. The junction had 8 bases not matched to a gene; V was cut back by 2 bases and J by 6 bases. Germline V CDR1 and CDR2: SEHNR, FQNEAQ (reference sequence). The CDR3 is 16 amino acids. DNA of the CDR3: TGTGCCAGCAGCTTATTCTCTAGCGGGACTTTCAATGAGCAGTTCTTC. It is translated as CASSLFSSGTFNEQFF.

The chain uses TRBV6-6 and TRBJ2-3; the D call may be TRBD1 or TRBD2 (5 bases each). The CDR3 length is 12 residues. The germline V and J ends were trimmed by 7 bases and 12 bases, with 17 bases remaining between them. CDR1 is MNHNY and CDR2 is SVGAGI in the germline V gene (reference sequence). CDR3 region: CASTPGQGKQYF. CDR3 DNA sequence: TGTGCCAGCACCCCGGGGCAGGGTAAACAGTATTTT.

The genes are TRBV29-1 and TRBJ1-3; perhaps TRBD1 as D (6 bases). Germline CDR1 and CDR2: SQVTM and ANQGSEA. The CDR3 consists of 14 residues. V shed 7 bases and J shed 0 bases, with 13 bases lying between them. CDR3 DNA: TGCAGCGCCTCCGGGACATTCTCTGGAAACACCATATATTTT. This sequence encodes CSASGTFSGNTIYF.

J is TRBJ2-3 and V is TRBV29-1; 10 bases match TRBD2. The CDR3 totals 13 residues. V trimming: 7 bases; J trimming: 4 bases; junction bases outside the gene matches: 5. Germline CDR1 SQVTM, CDR2 ANQGSEA. The chain's CDR3 is CSASGGASDTQYF. CDR3 nucleotide sequence: TGCAGCGCGAGCGGGGGGGCCTCAGATACGCAGTATTTT.

The chain combines TRBV7-9 with TRBJ1-5; a weak D match, TRBD1 (6 bases). The germline CDR1 and CDR2 sequences are SEHNR and FQNEAQ (reference sequence). CDR3 size: 13 residues. V was clipped by 10 bases and J by 0 bases, with 10 bases between them. For the CDR3, the DNA is TGTGCCACTACAGGGTATAGCAATCAGCCCCAGCATTTT. Protein: CATTGYSNQPQHF. The full variable domain, rest sourced from reference TRBV7-9 and TRBJ1-5, is DTGVSQNPRHKITKRGQNVTFRCDPISEHNRLYWYRQTLGQGPEFLTYFQNEAQLEKSRLLSDRFSAERPKGSFSTLEIQRTEQGDSAMYLCATTGYSNQPQHFGDGTRLSIL.

The CDR3 region is CSVPTGERAFF. In DNA form, the CDR3 reads TGCAGCGTACCGACAGGAGAGAGAGCTTTCTTT. This chain uses TRBV29-1 with TRBJ1-1; TRBD1 is a possible D gene (6 bases). The V and J ends lost 6 bases and 10 bases respectively, with 15 bases between them. This CDR3 contains 11 residues. CDR1 and CDR2 (germline): SQVTM, ANQGSEA.

In regard to this clone: Relative to the germline gene, one junction end is altered; a read error may explain this. The chain uses TRBV19 and TRBJ1-2; 11 bases agree with TRBD1. This CDR3 has 16 residues. Germline assignment: CDR1 LNHDA and CDR2 SQIVND (reference sequence). CDR3 bases: TGTGCCAGTAGTGCCTGGACAGGGGGCCTCGGGGGACTTCTTTTCTTC. This gives the protein CASSAWTGGLGGLLFF. Variable domain in full (rest from reference TRBV19 and TRBJ1-2): DGGITQSPKYLFRKEGQNVTLSCEQNLNHDAMYWYRQDPGQGLRLIYYSQIVNDFQKGDIAEGYSVSREKKESFPLTVTSAQKNPTAFYLCASSAWTGGLGGLLFFGSGTRLTVV.

As concerns this clone: Other DNA variants within this sample encode the same CDR3. The chain uses TRBV5-1 and TRBJ1-2; 8 bases line up with TRBD1. The germline CDR1 and CDR2 sequences are SGHRS and YFSETQ. V was pared by 1 base and J by 7 bases, with 6 bases of the junction left unmatched. The CDR3 is 14 residues long. The CDR3 loop reads CASSLRTGFAGYTF. CDR3 nucleotides: TGCGCCAGCAGCTTGCGGACAGGGTTCGCTGGCTACACCTTC.

Points on this clone: Other DNA sequences in the same sample also yield this CDR3. V usage is TRBV2 and J usage is TRBJ2-5; 10 bases are a match to TRBD1. CDR1 is SNHLY and CDR2 is FYNNEI in the germline V gene. The junction had 5 bases not matched to a gene; V was cut back by 6 bases and J by 4 bases. The CDR3 contains 14 residues. The CDR3, as DNA: TGTGCCAGCAGCCGGACAGGGGGGGGAGAGACCCAGTACTTC. It codes for CASSRTGGGETQYF.

The chain joins TRBV19 to TRBJ2-2; D gene uncertain. From germline, CDR1 is LNHDA and CDR2 SQIVND (reference sequence). V was clipped by 8 bases and J by 10 bases, with 14 bases between them. There are 12 residues in the CDR3. The DNA of the CDR3 is TGTGCCAGTTCCACGGTGGTTCAGGAGCTGTTTTTT. It is translated as CASSTVVQELFF.

This sequence joins TRBV19 and TRBJ1-4; possibly TRBD1 for D (5 bases). Germline-derived CDR1 and CDR2 are LNHDA and SQIVND (reference sequence). There are 18 residues in the CDR3. The ends were cut back, 7 bases at V and 5 bases at J, with 26 bases in the middle. The CDR3 nucleotides read TGTGCCAGTACCTTTATCCTAGGTCGGCAGGGAAAGAATGAAAAACTGTTTTTT. This translates into CASTFILGRQGKNEKLFF.

J is TRBJ1-1 and V is TRBV19; D remains unclear. The V gene's germline CDR1 is LNHDA and CDR2 SQIVND (reference sequence). The length of the CDR3 is 11 residues. The ends were cut back, 5 bases at V and 10 bases at J, with 11 bases in the middle. The CDR3 here is CASSAYLGAFF. The CDR3 coding sequence is TGTGCCAGTAGTGCCTACTTGGGAGCTTTCTTT.

The CDR3 sequence: CASSSGAIEAFF. The CDR3 DNA follows: TGTGCCAGCAGCTCAGGAGCGATTGAAGCTTTCTTT. The chain is built from TRBV12-3 or TRBV12-4 and TRBJ1-1; D is ambiguous. V was trimmed by 6 bases and J by 7 bases, leaving 12 bases between them. CDR3 length: 12 amino acids.

The V gene is TRBV21-1, the J gene TRBJ2-1. TRBV21-1 is a recognized pseudogene. There are 17 residues in the CDR3. The CDR3 is CASSKARKSTISNEQFF. The CDR3 DNA reads TGTGCCAGCAGCAAGGCACGAAAGTCTACCATCTCCAATGAGCAGTTCTTC.

This clone appeared a few times. This chain joins TRBV30 and TRBJ1-3; D is uncertain. CDR1 GTSNPN and CDR2 SVGIG come from the germline V gene (reference sequence). The germline V and J ends were trimmed by 1 base and 1 base, with 14 bases remaining between them. The CDR3 sequence is 16 residues long. The chain's CDR3 is CAWSGQTRTSGNTIYF. For the CDR3, the DNA is TGTGCCTGGAGTGGGCAGACCCGGACGTCTGGAAACACCATATATTTT.